The 5 T cell receptor beta chains below were found in one sample sequenced in a study of blood T cell repertoires in COVID-19 (dated by TCRdb to 2020 to 2022). Library preparation was by the immunoSEQ multiplex PCR assay. The table was pulled from immuneACCESS by TCRdb, which kept in-frame rearrangements only. Such tables lose some clones; where checked, under half of the loss comes from unresolved V genes, and the rest has no known cause. The table for this sample lists some 300,000 clones; 89% of them were counted only once. Of the sample, roughly a tenth falls within the top ten clones. The sequencing input was PBMCs or T cells enriched from blood (not recorded which). Source of these receptors: a woman aged 25 to 45 who had recovered from COVID-19.

The chain has TRBV18 and TRBJ1-1, with 10 positions matching TRBD1. Unmatched junction bases numbered 8, after V lost 3 bases and J lost 10 bases. In germline, CDR1 is KGHSH, CDR2 LQKENI. CDR3 length equals 14 residues. CDR3 residues: CASSPGDRGYPAFF. In DNA form, the CDR3 reads TGTGCCAGCTCACCGGGGGACAGGGGATATCCAGCTTTCTTT.

This chain joins TRBV5-1 and TRBJ2-1, with D possibly TRBD2 on 5 matching bases. V shed 2 bases and J shed 0 bases, with 9 bases lying between them. The CDR3 runs to 15 residues. CDR1 and CDR2 from the germline V gene are SGHRS and YFSETQ. CDR3 amino acids: CASSFGESSYNEQFF. Written as DNA, the CDR3 is TGCGCCAGCAGCTTCGGGGAGAGCTCCTACAATGAGCAGTTCTTC.

This chain uses TRBV6-5 with TRBJ2-7; TRBD1 agrees at 9 bases. V dropped 6 bases and J dropped 5; count of bases not matched to a gene: 11. This CDR3 is 15 amino acids long. Germline CDR1 is MNHEY and CDR2 is SVGAGI. Here the CDR3 reads CASRDTGGERDEQYF. Here the CDR3 DNA reads TGTGCCAGCAGAGATACAGGGGGCGAACGGGACGAGCAGTACTTC.

This rearrangement joins TRBV7-2 to TRBJ2-5; 9 nucleotides line up with TRBD2. The CDR3 totals 17 residues. V was pared by 2 bases and J by 5 bases, with 12 bases of the junction left unmatched. Germline CDR1 reads SGHTA; CDR2 reads FQGNSA. This CDR3 is CASSLLLAGAWGETQYF. The CDR3 DNA reads TGTGCCAGCAGCTTACTGTTAGCGGGAGCATGGGGGGAGACCCAGTACTTC.

This rearrangement joins TRBV6-4 to TRBJ2-7; 7 nucleotides agree with TRBD1. This CDR3 contains 12 residues. The trim removed 4 bases at V and 11 bases at J, leaving 8 bases unmatched. CDR1 is MRHNA, CDR2 SNTAGT, per germline. In nucleotides, the CDR3 is TGTGCCAGCAGTGCAATACAGGGGACGAAGTACTTC. This translates into CASSAIQGTKYF.